These 9 T cell receptor beta chains share one sample of origin, sequenced in a study of OX40 agonist ivuxolimab in advanced cancers. This table comes from immunoSEQ multiplex PCR, and its TCRdb copy is limited to in-frame clones, with some not included. The sample lists just over 80,000 clones; roughly 88% were seen once. Sequenced material: CD4+ or CD8+ T cells sorted from blood, taken in a trial of the OX40 agonist ivuxolimab. The receptors were sampled from an adult with an advanced solid tumor such as melanoma, head and neck, liver or kidney cancer.

The V and J genes are TRBV7-2 and TRBJ2-5, with D tentatively TRBD2 (5 bases). This CDR3 comprises 16 residues. V gave up 2 bases and J gave up 0 bases, with 13 bases separating them. Germline V gene lookup returns CDR1 SGHTA and CDR2 FQGNSA. CDR3 region: CASSLNPGLDQETQYF. In DNA form, the CDR3 reads TGTGCCAGCAGCTTAAACCCCGGACTCGACCAAGAGACCCAGTACTTC.

This clone was counted between two and nine times. The chain is built from TRBV28 and TRBJ1-1, with D possibly matching TRBD1 (5 bases). The germline CDR1 and CDR2 sequences are MDHEN and SYDVKM. Trimming shortened V by 7 bases and J by 1 base, and 10 bases separated the two germline ends. The CDR3 contains 13 residues. DNA for the CDR3: TGTGCCAGCACCGACAGTTGGAACACTGAAGCTTTCTTT. Translated, it gives CASTDSWNTEAFF.

The chain combines TRBV23-1 with TRBJ2-1; 12 bases agree with TRBD2. TRBV23-1 is reported as an ORF; its role is uncertain. The CDR3 has 19 amino acids. Trimming at V came to 0 bases and at J to 7 bases, leaving 13 bases not matched to a gene. CDR3 DNA: TGCGCCAGCAGTCAATCAAGACTAGCGGGAGAACAAGTGGAGAATGAGCAGTTCTTC. This codes for CASSQSRLAGEQVENEQFF.

This sequence joins TRBV5-1 and TRBJ1-1; 7 nucleotides agree with TRBD1. This CDR3 has 14 residues. V dropped 4 bases and J dropped 1; count of bases not matched to a gene: 4. Germline-derived CDR1 and CDR2 are SGHRS and YFSETQ. The CDR3 nucleotides are TGCGCCAGCAGCCCGGACAGGCAGAACACTGAAGCTTTCTTT. This gives the protein CASSPDRQNTEAFF.

The chain links TRBV7-9 to TRBJ2-2; D uncertain. Trimming stripped 4 bases from V and 7 bases from J, with 7 bases between. The CDR3 sequence is 12 residues long. Germline values: CDR1 SEHNR, CDR2 FQNEAQ (reference sequence). The CDR3 spells CASSSEIGELFF. The CDR3, as DNA: TGTGCCAGCAGCTCGGAGATCGGGGAGCTGTTTTTT.

The V gene is TRBV18, the J gene TRBJ2-2; the D call may be TRBD1 or TRBD2 (5 bases each). V was shortened by 0 bases and J by 0 bases, with 11 bases between the two germline ends. The CDR3 is 17 amino acids. Germline-derived CDR1 and CDR2 are KGHSH and LQKENI. This chain's CDR3 is CASSPPGVTTNTGELFF. In DNA form, the CDR3 reads TGTGCCAGCTCACCACCGGGGGTGACAACGAACACCGGGGAGCTGTTTTTT. The full variable domain, rest sourced from reference TRBV18 and TRBJ2-2, is NAGVMQNPRHLVRRRGQEARLRCSPMKGHSHVYWYRQLPEEGLKFMVYLQKENIIDESGMPKERFSAEFPKEGPSILRIQQVVRGDSAAYFCASSPPGVTTNTGELFFGEGSRLTVL.

CDR3 residues: CASSQGANPPGYTF. CDR3 sequence (DNA): TGCGCCAGCAGCCAAGGGGCGAACCCCCCCGGCTACACCTTC. The chain is built from TRBV4-1 and TRBJ1-2, with D hard to call. CDR1 MGHRA and CDR2 YSYEKL come from the germline V gene. This CDR3 is 14 amino acids long. Deletions cut 1 base from V and 8 bases from J, with 14 bases between.

J is TRBJ1-4 and V is TRBV9, with 9 bases identical to TRBD1. J was trimmed by 6 bases and V by 0 bases; bases with no gene match: 6. The CDR3 loop spans 16 amino acids. CDR1 SGDLS and CDR2 YYNGEE come from the germline V gene. The CDR3 protein is CASSVDRGLADEKLFF. Written as DNA, the CDR3 is TGTGCCAGCAGCGTAGACAGGGGGCTGGCGGATGAAAAACTGTTTTTT.

The J gene is TRBJ2-3, the V gene TRBV10-1, with 9 bases identical to TRBD2. The germline gives CDR1 WNHNN, CDR2 SYGVQD (reference sequence). The CDR3 contains 15 residues. The junction had 2 bases not matched to a gene; V was cut back by 2 bases and J by 2 bases. The CDR3 reads CASSEPSGTTDTQYF. Written as DNA, the CDR3 is TGCGCCAGCAGTGAGCCTAGCGGGACCACAGATACGCAGTATTTT.